The 3 T cell receptor beta chains reported below all come from one sample, sequenced in a study of identical twins (dated by TCRdb to the mid-2010s). The library was prepared using 5' RACE. The instrument was an Illumina HiSeq 2000. TCRdb reanalyzed the raw reads on its own, using fastp at Q25 for trimming and MiXCR for clone calling, and kept in-frame beta chains. CDR3 protein sequences are deduplicated, and each keeps its most common genes and DNA. Across this sample there are 690,000 or so distinct CDR3 sequences, with roughly 6% seen only once. Roughly 1.6% of the sample goes to the ten largest clones. The sequencing sample was made of naive T cells sorted from blood. This specimen's cell subset or site label, interpreted: cells isolated with a human naive T-cell isolation kit. These receptor sequences come from a man aged 18 to 30 in good health.

This clonotype was seen at least ten times. The V call is TRBV6-2 or TRBV6-3, the J call TRBJ2-7; the D is unclear. The CDR3 consists of 15 residues. Trimming cost V 5 bases and J 0 bases, with 14 bases left between them. Germline loops: CDR1 MNHEY, CDR2 SVGEGT. CDR3 nucleotide sequence: TGTGCCAGCAGTCCAATACATCCAAGCTCCTACGAGCAGTACGTC. It encodes CASSPIHPSSYEQYV.

Many counts were recorded for this clonotype. V usage is TRBV12-3 or TRBV12-4 and J usage is TRBJ2-1, with TRBD2 identical over 12 bases. Trimming at V came to 10 bases and at J to 7 bases, leaving 14 bases not matched to a gene. The CDR3 covers 16 residues. CDR3 bases: TGTGCCACCGCAAAACCTCGGACTAGCGGGATGAATGAGCAGTTCTTC. Its protein product is CATAKPRTSGMNEQFF.

The table lists this clonotype with a few counts. The gene calls are TRBV6-5 and TRBJ1-2; TRBD1 matches 7 bases. The V segment lost 6 bases and the J segment 8 bases; nucleotides outside the gene matches: 12. This CDR3 is 14 amino acids long. The germline V gene encodes CDR1 MNHEY and CDR2 SVGAGI. The CDR3 loop reads CASRYDRASGGYTF. The CDR3 DNA reads as TGTGCCAGCAGGTACGACAGGGCATCAGGAGGCTACACCTTC.